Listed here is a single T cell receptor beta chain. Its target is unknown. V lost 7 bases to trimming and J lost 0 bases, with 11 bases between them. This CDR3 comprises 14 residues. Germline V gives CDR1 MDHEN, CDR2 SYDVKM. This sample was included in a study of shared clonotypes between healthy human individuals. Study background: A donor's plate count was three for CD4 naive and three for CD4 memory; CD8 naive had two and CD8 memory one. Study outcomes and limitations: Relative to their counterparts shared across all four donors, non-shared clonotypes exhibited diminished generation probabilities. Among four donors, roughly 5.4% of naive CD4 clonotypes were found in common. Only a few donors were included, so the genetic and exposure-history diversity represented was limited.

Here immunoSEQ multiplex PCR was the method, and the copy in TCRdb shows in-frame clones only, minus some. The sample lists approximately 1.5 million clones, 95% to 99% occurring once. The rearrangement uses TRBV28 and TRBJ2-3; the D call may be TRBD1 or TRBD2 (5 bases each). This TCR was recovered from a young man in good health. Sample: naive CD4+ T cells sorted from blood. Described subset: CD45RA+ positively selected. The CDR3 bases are TGTGCCAGCACTCGGGGCTTTAGCACAGATACGCAGTATTTT. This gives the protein CASTRGFSTDTQYF.